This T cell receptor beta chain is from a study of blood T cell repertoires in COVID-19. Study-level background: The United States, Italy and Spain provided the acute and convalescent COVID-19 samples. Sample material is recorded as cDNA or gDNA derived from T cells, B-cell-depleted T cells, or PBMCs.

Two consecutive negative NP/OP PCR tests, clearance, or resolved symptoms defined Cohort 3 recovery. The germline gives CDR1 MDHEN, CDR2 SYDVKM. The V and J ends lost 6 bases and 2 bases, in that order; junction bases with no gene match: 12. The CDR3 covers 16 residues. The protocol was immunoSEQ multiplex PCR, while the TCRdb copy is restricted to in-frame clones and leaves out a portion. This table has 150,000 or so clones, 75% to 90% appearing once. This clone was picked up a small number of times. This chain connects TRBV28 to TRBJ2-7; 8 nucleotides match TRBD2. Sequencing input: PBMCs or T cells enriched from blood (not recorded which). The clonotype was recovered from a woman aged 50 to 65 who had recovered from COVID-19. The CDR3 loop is CASSHTIAGSTYEQYV. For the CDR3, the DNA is TGTGCCAGCAGCCACACCATAGCGGGGAGTACCTACGAGCAGTACGTC.